This T cell receptor beta chain was identified in a study of blood T cell repertoires in COVID-19. As for the study in general: Collection of acute and convalescent COVID-19 samples took place in the United States, Italy and Spain. Sources were T cells, B-cell-depleted T cells, or PBMCs; the material itself was cDNA or gDNA.

Trimming cost V 5 bases and J 8 bases, with 18 bases left between them. The length of the CDR3 is 13 residues. CDR1 is GTSNPN, CDR2 SVGIG, per germline (reference sequence). In the original processing: Estimation of nucleated cell counts relied on the amplification of reference gene primers. Some clones are missing from TCRdb's copy, which holds only in-frame ones; the method was immunoSEQ multiplex PCR. V and J calls and clone size are copied from that table; D and trimming were computed from the DNA. The repertoire has some 300,000 clones, 89% of them found once; the top ten carry less than 3.5%. Individuals drawn from about two dozen US areas were about 18 to 95 years old.

The TCR comes from a woman aged 45 to 65 who had been exposed to COVID-19. The V call is TRBV30, the J call TRBJ1-2; TRBD1 might be the D (5 bases). The sample consisted of PBMCs or T cells enriched from blood (not recorded which). The CDR3 DNA is TGTGCCTGGGGGCTGGGACTCCAAAGGGGCTACACCTTC. Residues: CAWGLGLQRGYTF.